A single sample is the source of the 26 T cell receptor beta chains below, sequenced in a study of T cells in Graves' hyperthyroidism and ophthalmopathy. Amplification targeted TCR beta CDR3 regions from RNA transcripts. Carried out on the TCR CDR3, a first-round RT-PCR used the HTBI primer set. TCRdb re-called the multiplex PCR reads with MiXCR, one entry per CDR3 protein. Here the sample spans about 500,000 distinct CDR3 sequences, 13% to 15% being singletons. Input material: blood. The origin of the receptors is a woman between 18 and 30 years old with Graves' hyperthyroidism.

This clonotype appeared many times. The gene calls are TRBV7-2 and TRBJ2-3; D ambiguous. The CDR3 is 11 residues long. Trimming shortened V by 2 bases and J by 8 bases, and 5 bases separated the two germline ends. Per germline, CDR1 SGHTA and CDR2 FQGNSA. The CDR3 region is CASSLFGTQYF. In nucleotides, the CDR3 is TGTGCCAGCAGCTTATTTGGTACGCAGTATTTT.

A single count supports this clonotype. The chain recombines TRBV5-5 with TRBJ2-1, with 7 positions matching TRBD1. CDR3 length: 15 residues. Unmatched junction bases numbered 10, after V lost 4 bases and J lost 6 bases. The germline gives CDR1 SGHKS, CDR2 YYEKEE (reference sequence). The CDR3 region has the DNA TGTGCCAGCAGCCTTTGGACAGGTAAAGGCAATGAGCAGTTCTTC. Its protein is CASSLWTGKGNEQFF.

This clonotype was seen ten or more times. The chain recombines TRBV18 with TRBJ2-3, with a tentative D call TRBD2 (5 bases). CDR1 KGHSH and CDR2 LQKENI come from the germline V gene. The CDR3 contains 18 residues. Trimming left V 2 bases short and J 2 bases short, with 20 bases between. CDR3 coding DNA: TGTGCCAGCTCACCATCCCCCGAAGAGGGAGTATACACAGATACGCAGTATTTT. Its protein product is CASSPSPEEGVYTDTQYF.

This clonotype was picked up a small number of times. This chain connects TRBV4-2 to TRBJ2-2, with D possibly being TRBD1 or TRBD2 (5 bases each). The CDR3 loop spans 17 amino acids. Germline lookup yields CDR1 LGHNA and CDR2 YNFKEQ. Trimming pared 1 base from V and 1 base from J, leaving 13 bases between. The CDR3 spells CASSQVMGPENTGELFF. CDR3 DNA: TGTGCCAGCAGCCAAGTTATGGGACCGGAGAACACCGGGGAGCTGTTTTTT.

This clonotype was picked up many times. J is TRBJ2-2 and V is TRBV27, with D possibly being TRBD1 or TRBD2 (5 bases each). V was cut by 2 bases and J by 5 bases, with 12 bases left in between. The germline gives CDR1 MNHEY, CDR2 SMNVEV (reference sequence). CDR3 size: 15 residues. CDR3 coding DNA: TGTGCCAGCAGTTTACAAGGCTGGGGGACCGGGGAGCTGTTTTTT. It translates to CASSLQGWGTGELFF.

This clonotype was recorded many times. V gene TRBV5-6 combines with J gene TRBJ1-2, with 9 bases fitting TRBD1. The junction had 9 bases not matched to a gene; V was cut back by 4 bases and J by 2 bases. Germline V gene lookup returns CDR1 SGHDT and CDR2 YYEEEE. The CDR3 is 16 amino acids. In DNA, the CDR3 is TGTGCCAGCAGCCCTTCCTGGGACAGGGAAAACTATGGCTACACCTTC. It yields the protein CASSPSWDRENYGYTF.

The table lists this clonotype with a few counts. V usage is TRBV7-9 and J usage is TRBJ2-3, with D possibly TRBD1 on 6 matching bases. Germline V gene lookup returns CDR1 SEHNR and CDR2 FQNEAQ (reference sequence). This CDR3 is 15 amino acids long. V lost 4 bases to trimming and J lost 0 bases, with 11 bases between them. CDR3: CASSSRGTSTDTQYF. DNA of the CDR3: TGTGCCAGCAGCTCCAGGGGAACAAGCACAGATACGCAGTATTTT.

This clonotype was seen only a few times. V is TRBV19 and J is TRBJ1-2, with D maybe TRBD1 (5 bases). V lost 1 base, J lost 7 bases, and 16 bases lay in between. The CDR3 contains 15 residues. Germline V CDR1 and CDR2: LNHDA, SQIVND (reference sequence). The CDR3 protein is CASSIVDWRGSGYTF. The CDR3 coding sequence is TGTGCCAGTAGTATAGTTGATTGGAGGGGATCTGGCTACACCTTC.

The chain carries TRBV9 and TRBJ2-1, with D unclear. V lost 6 bases, J lost 6 bases, and 16 bases lay in between. Germline CDR1 and CDR2: SGDLS and YYNGEE. This CDR3 is built from 14 residues. This chain's CDR3 is CASTPSGRLNEQFF. For the CDR3, the DNA is TGTGCCAGCACCCCCTCTGGGCGCCTCAATGAGCAGTTCTTC.

The chain is built from TRBV2 and TRBJ2-3; 16 bases agree with TRBD2. This CDR3 region has 15 residues. Per the germline V gene, CDR1 is SNHLY and CDR2 is FYNNEI. The ends lost 9 bases at V and 6 bases at J; junction bases unmatched: 6. CDR3 in DNA: TGTGCCAGGGGGACTAGCGGGAGGGCCGGGGATACGCAGTATTTT. Translated, it gives CARGTSGRAGDTQYF.

This clonotype was seen repeatedly, ten times or more. V usage is TRBV20-1 and J usage is TRBJ1-4; D is perhaps TRBD1 (6 bases). This CDR3 comprises 14 residues. CDR1 is DFQATT, CDR2 SNEGSKA, per germline (reference sequence). V lost 6 bases to trimming and J lost 3 bases, with 14 bases between them. The CDR3 DNA follows: TGCAGTGCGTACACAGGGTTTGCTAATGAAAAACTGTTTTTT. It specifies CSAYTGFANEKLFF.

This clonotype appeared a few times. The chain uses TRBV20-1 and TRBJ2-2; no firm D call. The germline gives CDR1 DFQATT, CDR2 SNEGSKA (reference sequence). Trimming cost V 3 bases and J 2 bases, with 13 bases left between them. CDR3 length equals 15 residues. CDR3 loop: CSASIPYLNTGELFF. In DNA form, the CDR3 reads TGCAGTGCTAGTATTCCCTACTTAAACACCGGGGAGCTGTTTTTT.

The table lists this clonotype with many counts. This chain connects TRBV2 to TRBJ1-4, with unresolved D. The CDR3 length is 12 residues. The germline CDR1 and CDR2 sequences are SNHLY and FYNNEI. V lost 1 base and J lost 7, with 4 bases in between. CDR3 sequence reads: CASSEESEKLFF. In nucleotides, the CDR3 is TGTGCCAGCAGTGAAGAGAGTGAAAAACTGTTTTTT.

This clonotype was observed a few times. The chain links TRBV20-1 to TRBJ2-3; a weak D match, TRBD2 (6 bases). This CDR3 contains 15 residues. V was pared by 4 bases and J by 1 base, with 15 bases between. Germline assignment: CDR1 DFQATT and CDR2 SNEGSKA (reference sequence). The CDR3 bases are TGCAGTGCTAATGGCTTGACGGGGGGCACAGATACGCAGTATTTT. Encoded protein: CSANGLTGGTDTQYF.

This clonotype has at least ten counts. A junction end diverges from the germline sequence, so it may reflect a read error. Here the CDR3 reads CASSLAGYSNQPQHF. In DNA, the CDR3 is TGTGCCAGCAGTTTAGCGGGCTATAGCAATCAGCCCCAGCATTTT. The rearrangement joins TRBV11-2 to TRBJ1-5, with D unclear. This CDR3 has 15 residues. CDR1 is SGHAT, CDR2 FQNNGV, per germline.

The CDR3, as DNA: TGTGCCACCAGTGTCCACCTTAATTTGAGCCCGAACACCGGGGAGCTGTTTTTT. Translating it yields CATSVHLNLSPNTGELFF. This sequence joins TRBV24-1 and TRBJ2-2; D call uncertain. The CDR3 is made up of 18 amino acids. Germline V gives CDR1 KGHDR, CDR2 SFDVKD. V was clipped by 5 bases and J by 0 bases, with 18 bases between them.

The chain uses TRBV19 and TRBJ2-3; possibly TRBD2 for D (5 bases). The CDR3 has 15 residues. The V gene lost 3 bases and the J gene lost 0 bases, with 10 bases spanning the gap. The germline V gene has CDR1 LNHDA and CDR2 SQIVND (reference sequence). The CDR3 region is CASSIDYTSTDTQYF. The CDR3 DNA follows: TGTGCCAGTAGTATTGACTACACTAGCACAGATACGCAGTATTTT.

This clonotype was observed a handful of times. The chain recombines TRBV29-1 with TRBJ1-4; D is uncertain. Looked up from germline, CDR1 is SQVTM and CDR2 is ANQGSEA. V lost 6 bases, J lost 7 bases, and 12 bases lay in between. This CDR3 is 12 amino acids long. The CDR3 reads CSVGFDGEKLFF. Written as DNA, the CDR3 is TGCAGCGTGGGCTTTGATGGTGAAAAACTGTTTTTT.

The V gene is TRBV4-1, the J gene TRBJ1-5; 10 bases align to TRBD1. Germline CDR1 MGHRA, CDR2 YSYEKL. The V gene end was trimmed by 1 base and the J gene end by 2 bases; junction bases not matched to a gene: 2. This CDR3 has 16 amino acids. CDR3: CASSQGDRGGNQPQHF. For the CDR3, the DNA is TGCGCCAGCAGCCAAGGGGACAGGGGAGGCAATCAGCCCCAGCATTTT.

Many counts were recorded for this clonotype. The V gene is TRBV11-3, the J gene TRBJ1-3; D is unresolved. Germline lookup yields CDR1 SGHNT and CDR2 YENEEA. The V and J ends lost 0 bases and 2 bases respectively, with 11 bases between them. The CDR3 extends over 16 amino acids. The CDR3 nucleotides are TGTGCCAGCAGCTTAGATGGCGGGCTCGCTGGAAACACCATATATTTT. Translating gives CASSLDGGLAGNTIYF.

This clonotype was detected ten times or more. CDR3 sequence reads: CASSVTPSYNEQFF. In nucleotides, the CDR3 is TGCGCCAGCAGTGTGACGCCGTCCTACAATGAGCAGTTCTTC. The V call is TRBV10-1, the J call TRBJ2-1; no clear D gene. Germline V gene sequence: CDR1 WNHNN, CDR2 SYGVQD (reference sequence). The CDR3 loop spans 14 amino acids. Trimming pared 4 bases from V and 1 base from J, leaving 8 bases between.

The gene calls are TRBV20-1 and TRBJ1-2; weak D call: TRBD1 (5 bases). CDR1 DFQATT and CDR2 SNEGSKA come from the germline V gene (reference sequence). V shed 0 bases and J shed 1 base, with 12 bases lying between them. The CDR3 totals 15 residues. The chain's CDR3 is CSARDQRGYNYGYTF. CDR3 bases: TGCAGTGCTAGAGACCAAAGGGGATATAACTATGGCTACACCTTC.

V usage is TRBV20-1 and J usage is TRBJ2-2; 12 bases align to TRBD2. The germline V gene encodes CDR1 DFQATT and CDR2 SNEGSKA (reference sequence). V dropped 1 base and J dropped 5; count of bases not matched to a gene: 5. CDR3 length: 16 residues. The DNA of the CDR3 is TGCAGTGCTAGAGGACTAGCGGGAGAGGGAACCGGGGAGCTGTTTTTT. The encoded protein is CSARGLAGEGTGELFF.

This clonotype has more than one count but fewer than ten. The gene calls are TRBV24-1 and TRBJ2-1; 8 bases are shared with TRBD2. Germline loops: CDR1 KGHDR, CDR2 SFDVKD. J lost 6 bases, V lost 7 bases, and 4 bases had no gene match. The CDR3 is made up of 13 amino acids. CDR3 region: CATRTGTSNEQFF. CDR3 nucleotides: TGTGCCACCAGGACCGGGACTAGCAATGAGCAGTTCTTC.

This clonotype occurred many times. The chain links TRBV12-3 or TRBV12-4 to TRBJ1-1, with D unresolved. This CDR3 is built from 14 residues. The V end lost 2 bases, the J end lost 4 bases, and 11 bases lay between the germline ends. The CDR3 here is CASSLIGLSTEAFF. For the CDR3, the DNA is TGTGCCAGCAGTTTAATAGGACTGAGCACTGAAGCTTTCTTT.

The chain joins TRBV5-1 to TRBJ1-5; perhaps TRBD1 as D (5 bases). Germline V gene sequence: CDR1 SGHRS, CDR2 YFSETQ. The germline V and J ends were trimmed by 5 bases and 4 bases, with 13 bases remaining between them. The CDR3 has 14 amino acids. The chain's CDR3 is CASSSGADNQPQHF. For the CDR3, the DNA is TGCGCCAGCAGTTCCGGGGCCGATAATCAGCCCCAGCATTTT.